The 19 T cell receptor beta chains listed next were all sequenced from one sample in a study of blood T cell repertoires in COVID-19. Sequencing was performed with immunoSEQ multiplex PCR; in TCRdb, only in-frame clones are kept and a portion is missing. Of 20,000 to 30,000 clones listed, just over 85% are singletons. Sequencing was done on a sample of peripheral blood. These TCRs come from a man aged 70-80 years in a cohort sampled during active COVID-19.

The CDR3 reads CASSSGLAGDTQYF. In DNA form, the CDR3 reads TGTGCCAGCAGTTCAGGCCTAGCGGGGGATACGCAGTATTTT. The genes are TRBV6-5 and TRBJ2-3; 9 nucleotides align to TRBD2. The CDR3 runs 14 residues. Germline-derived CDR1 and CDR2 are MNHEY and SVGAGI. Trimming removed 4 bases from V and 6 bases from J; junction bases left unmatched: 5.

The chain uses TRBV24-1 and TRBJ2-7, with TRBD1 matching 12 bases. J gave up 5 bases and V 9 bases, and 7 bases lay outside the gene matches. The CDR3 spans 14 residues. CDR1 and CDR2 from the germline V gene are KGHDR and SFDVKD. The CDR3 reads CATLPGTGGHEQYF. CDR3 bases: TGTGCCACCCTACCGGGGACAGGGGGCCACGAGCAGTACTTC.

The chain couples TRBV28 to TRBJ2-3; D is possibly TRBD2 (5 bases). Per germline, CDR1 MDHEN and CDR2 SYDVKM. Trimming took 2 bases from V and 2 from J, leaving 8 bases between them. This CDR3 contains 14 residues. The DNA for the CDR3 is TGTGCCAGCAGTTTAAACGGGGTCACAGATACGCAGTATTTT. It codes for CASSLNGVTDTQYF.

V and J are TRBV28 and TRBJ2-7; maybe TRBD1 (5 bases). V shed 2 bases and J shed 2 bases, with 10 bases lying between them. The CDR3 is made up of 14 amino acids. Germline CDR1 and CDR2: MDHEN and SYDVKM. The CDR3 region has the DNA TGTGCCAGCAGTTTAGGCAGGGCCACCTACGAGCAGTACTTC. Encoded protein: CASSLGRATYEQYF.

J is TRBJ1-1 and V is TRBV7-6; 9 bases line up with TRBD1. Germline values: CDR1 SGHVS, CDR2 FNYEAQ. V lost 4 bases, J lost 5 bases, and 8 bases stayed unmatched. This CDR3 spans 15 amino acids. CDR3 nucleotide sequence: TGTGCCAGCAGCTCACCGGGACAGGGAGGGACTGAAGCTTTCTTT. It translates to CASSSPGQGGTEAFF.

The CDR3 is CASSQDSGGSGANVLTF. The CDR3 DNA reads TGTGCCAGCAGCCAAGATTCAGGGGGCTCTGGGGCCAACGTCCTGACTTTC. The rearrangement links TRBV3-1 (or the pseudogene TRBV3-2) to TRBJ2-6; 7 nucleotides align to TRBD1. CDR3 size: 17 residues. Germline V gives CDR1 LGHDT, CDR2 YNNKEL (reference sequence). The V gene end was trimmed by 0 bases and the J gene end by 0 bases; junction bases not matched to a gene: 2.

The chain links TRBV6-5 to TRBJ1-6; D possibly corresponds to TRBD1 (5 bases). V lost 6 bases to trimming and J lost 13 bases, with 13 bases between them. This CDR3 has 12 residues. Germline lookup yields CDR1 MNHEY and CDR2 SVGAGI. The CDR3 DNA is TGTGCCAGCAGCGCTGACAGCTTTCCCCTCCACTTT. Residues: CASSADSFPLHF.

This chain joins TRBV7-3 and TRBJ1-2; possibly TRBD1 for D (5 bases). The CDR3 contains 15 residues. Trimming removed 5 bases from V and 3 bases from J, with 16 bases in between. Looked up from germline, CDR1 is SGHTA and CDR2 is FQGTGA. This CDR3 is CASSPTSGGDYGYTF. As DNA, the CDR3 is TGTGCCAGCAGCCCAACGTCGGGGGGTGACTATGGCTACACCTTC.

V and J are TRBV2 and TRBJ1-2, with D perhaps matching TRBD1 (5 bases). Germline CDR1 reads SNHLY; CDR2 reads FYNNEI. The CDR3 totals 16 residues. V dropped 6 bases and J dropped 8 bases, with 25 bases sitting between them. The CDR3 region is CASSFREGVDLGGYTF. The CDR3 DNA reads TGTGCCAGCAGCTTCAGGGAAGGGGTCGATCTCGGAGGCTACACCTTC.

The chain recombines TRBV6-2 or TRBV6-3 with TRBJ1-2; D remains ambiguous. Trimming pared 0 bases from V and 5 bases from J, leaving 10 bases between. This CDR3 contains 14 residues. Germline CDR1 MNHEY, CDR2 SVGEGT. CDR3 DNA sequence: TGTGCCAGCAGTTACTCAAAAGGAGGATATGGCTACACCTTC. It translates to CASSYSKGGYGYTF.

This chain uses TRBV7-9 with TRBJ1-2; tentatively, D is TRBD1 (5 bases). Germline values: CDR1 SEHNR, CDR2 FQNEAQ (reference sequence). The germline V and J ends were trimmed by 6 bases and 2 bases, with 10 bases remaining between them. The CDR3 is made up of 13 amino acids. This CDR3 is CASRLDSNYGYTF. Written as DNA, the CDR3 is TGTGCCAGCAGACTCGACAGCAACTATGGCTACACCTTC. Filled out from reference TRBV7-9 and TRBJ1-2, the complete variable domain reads DTGVSQNPRHKITKRGQNVTFRCDPISEHNRLYWYRQTLGQGPEFLTYFQNEAQLEKSRLLSDRFSAERPKGSFSTLEIQRTEQGDSAMYLCASRLDSNYGYTFGSGTRLTVV.

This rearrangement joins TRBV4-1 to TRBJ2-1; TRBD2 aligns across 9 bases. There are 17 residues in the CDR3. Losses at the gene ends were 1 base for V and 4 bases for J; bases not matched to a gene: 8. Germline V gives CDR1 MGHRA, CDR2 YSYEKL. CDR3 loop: CASSQGPASGVYNEQFF. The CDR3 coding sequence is TGCGCCAGCAGCCAAGGACCCGCTAGCGGGGTTTACAATGAGCAGTTCTTC.

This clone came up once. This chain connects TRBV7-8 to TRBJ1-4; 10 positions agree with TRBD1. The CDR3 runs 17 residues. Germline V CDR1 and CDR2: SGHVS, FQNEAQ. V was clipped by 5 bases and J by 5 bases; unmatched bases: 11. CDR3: CASSAGTGVRINEKLFF. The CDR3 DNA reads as TGTGCCAGCAGCGCCGGGACAGGGGTTCGGATAAATGAAAAACTGTTTTTT. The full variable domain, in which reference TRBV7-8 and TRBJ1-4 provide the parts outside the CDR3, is GAGVSQSPRYKVAKRGQDVALRCDPISGHVSLFWYQQALGQGPEFLTYFQNEAQLDKSGLPSDRFFAERPEGSVSTLKIQRTQQEDSAVYLCASSAGTGVRINEKLFFGSGTQLSVL.

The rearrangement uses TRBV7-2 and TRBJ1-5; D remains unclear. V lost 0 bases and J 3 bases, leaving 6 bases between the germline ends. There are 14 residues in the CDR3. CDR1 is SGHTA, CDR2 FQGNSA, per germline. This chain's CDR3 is CASSLAQNNQPQHF. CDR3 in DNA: TGTGCCAGCAGCTTAGCACAGAACAATCAGCCCCAGCATTTT.

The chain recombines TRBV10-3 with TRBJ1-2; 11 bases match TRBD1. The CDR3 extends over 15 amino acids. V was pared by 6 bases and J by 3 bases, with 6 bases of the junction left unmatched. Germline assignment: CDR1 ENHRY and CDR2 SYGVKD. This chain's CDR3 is CAISGTGQGDYGYTF. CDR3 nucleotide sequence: TGTGCCATCAGCGGGACGGGACAGGGGGACTATGGCTACACCTTC.

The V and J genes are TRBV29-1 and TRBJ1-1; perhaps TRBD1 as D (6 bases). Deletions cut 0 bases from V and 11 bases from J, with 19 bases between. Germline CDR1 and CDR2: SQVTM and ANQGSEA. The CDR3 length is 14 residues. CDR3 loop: CSVEDAGGAIKAFF. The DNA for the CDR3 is TGCAGCGTTGAAGATGCGGGGGGCGCGATAAAGGCTTTCTTT.

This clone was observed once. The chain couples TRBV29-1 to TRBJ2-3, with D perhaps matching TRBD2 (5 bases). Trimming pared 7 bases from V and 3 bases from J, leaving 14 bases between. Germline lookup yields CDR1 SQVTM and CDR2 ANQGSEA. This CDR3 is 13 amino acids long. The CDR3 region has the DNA TGCAGCGCCCTTACCGGGAAGACAGATACGCAGTATTTT. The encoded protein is CSALTGKTDTQYF.

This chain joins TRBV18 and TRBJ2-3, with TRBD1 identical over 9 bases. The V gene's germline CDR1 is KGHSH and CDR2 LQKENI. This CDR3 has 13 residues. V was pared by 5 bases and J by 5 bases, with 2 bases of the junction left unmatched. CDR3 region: CASSWGQGDTQYF. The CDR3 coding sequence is TGTGCCAGCTCATGGGGACAGGGAGATACGCAGTATTTT.

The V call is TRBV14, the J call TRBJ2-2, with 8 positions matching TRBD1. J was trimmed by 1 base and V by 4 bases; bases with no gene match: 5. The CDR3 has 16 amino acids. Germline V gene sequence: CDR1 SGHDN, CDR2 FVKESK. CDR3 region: CASSPAGTGNTGELFF. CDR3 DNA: TGTGCCAGCAGCCCCGCCGGGACAGGGAACACCGGGGAGCTGTTTTTT.